These 8 T cell receptor beta chains share one sample of origin, sequenced in a study of CD8 T cells in ankylosing spondylitis (dated by TCRdb to 2017 to 2019). Study-level results and caveats: A TCR beta motif of eight highly homologous amino acid variants appeared characteristic of blood from ankylosing spondylitis patients.

Library creation used 5' RACE. The reads were generated on an Illumina HiSeq 2500. TCRdb handled the public reads itself, with Q25 trimming in fastp and clone calling in MiXCR, and kept productive beta chains. CDR3 protein duplicates are merged, each entry listing the most common genes and DNA. The table for this sample lists about 500,000 distinct CDR3 sequences; roughly 12% of them were counted only once. Over 6.5% of the sample is in the top ten clones. These TCRs' antigens remain unknown. Material for sequencing was blood, either unsorted or a sorted T cell fraction (not recorded which). These TCRs come from a male donor with ankylosing spondylitis.

The rearrangement joins TRBV24-1 to TRBJ2-3, with 7 bases lining up with TRBD1. Germline CDR1 KGHDR, CDR2 SFDVKD. This CDR3 is built from 13 residues. V lost 9 bases to trimming and J lost 7 bases; unmatched junction nucleotides: 9. This chain's CDR3 is CATRDSGANTQYF. The CDR3 coding sequence is TGTGCCACCCGGGACAGTGGGGCGAATACGCAGTATTTT.

This clonotype was seen only a few times. This chain links TRBV3-1 with TRBJ2-1, with 12 bases matching TRBD2. The CDR3 covers 17 residues. J was trimmed by 7 bases and V by 3 bases; bases with no gene match: 10. Germline CDR1 LGHDT, CDR2 YNNKEL (reference sequence). The CDR3 coding sequence is TGTGCCAGCAGCCAGTTACCTAGCGGGAGGGCCGGGAATGAGCAGTTCTTC. Encoded protein: CASSQLPSGRAGNEQFF.

The V call is TRBV7-9, the J call TRBJ2-2; D is ambiguous. V lost 2 bases and J 1 base, leaving 11 bases between the germline ends. Germline CDR1 SEHNR, CDR2 FQNEAQ (reference sequence). The CDR3 has 16 residues. The CDR3 DNA follows: TGTGCCAGCAGCTTATTGCCTGGAATGAACACCGGGGAGCTGTTTTTT. It translates to CASSLLPGMNTGELFF.

This clonotype was found a few times. The V and J genes are TRBV10-2 and TRBJ1-1, with D tentatively TRBD1 (6 bases). The CDR3 is made up of 11 amino acids. Germline CDR1 WSHSY, CDR2 SAAADI. Trimming cost V 8 bases and J 9 bases, with 13 bases left between them. CDR3 sequence: CASESGQKAFF. The CDR3 DNA follows: TGCGCCAGCGAGAGTGGACAGAAAGCTTTCTTT.

The chain uses TRBV20-1 and TRBJ2-1; no clear D. Per the germline V gene, CDR1 is DFQATT and CDR2 is SNEGSKA (reference sequence). This CDR3 comprises 13 residues. V gave up 1 base and J gave up 1 base, with 5 bases separating them. CDR3 bases: TGCAGTGCTAGAGCAAGTTCCTACAATGAGCAGTTCTTC. It is translated as CSARASSYNEQFF.

This clonotype was counted at least ten times. The chain has TRBV6-1 and TRBJ2-7; the D gene is possibly TRBD1 (5 bases). V lost 8 bases to trimming and J lost 5 bases, with 16 bases between them. CDR1 MNHNS and CDR2 SASEGT come from the germline V gene. The CDR3 consists of 13 residues. The CDR3, as DNA: TGTGCCAGCGCCATAAGGGGTAGCAACGAGCAGTACGTC. As protein: CASAIRGSNEQYV.

V usage is TRBV29-1 and J usage is TRBJ1-1; TRBD1 is a possible D gene (6 bases). V was cut by 5 bases and J by 3 bases, with 10 bases left in between. In germline, CDR1 is SQVTM, CDR2 ANQGSEA. The CDR3 has 12 amino acids. CDR3 residues: CSVRDTHTEAFF. CDR3 coding DNA: TGCAGCGTTCGGGACACCCACACTGAAGCTTTCTTT.

The chain recombines TRBV6-1 with TRBJ2-5, with D perhaps TRBD1 (6 bases). Germline CDR1 reads MNHNS; CDR2 reads SASEGT. V lost 7 bases and J 4 bases, leaving 22 bases between the germline ends. The CDR3 runs 16 residues. The CDR3 coding sequence is TGTGCCAGCACACCCCAGGGGTTTCTTAGGGTAGAGACCCAGTACTTC. The encoded protein is CASTPQGFLRVETQYF.